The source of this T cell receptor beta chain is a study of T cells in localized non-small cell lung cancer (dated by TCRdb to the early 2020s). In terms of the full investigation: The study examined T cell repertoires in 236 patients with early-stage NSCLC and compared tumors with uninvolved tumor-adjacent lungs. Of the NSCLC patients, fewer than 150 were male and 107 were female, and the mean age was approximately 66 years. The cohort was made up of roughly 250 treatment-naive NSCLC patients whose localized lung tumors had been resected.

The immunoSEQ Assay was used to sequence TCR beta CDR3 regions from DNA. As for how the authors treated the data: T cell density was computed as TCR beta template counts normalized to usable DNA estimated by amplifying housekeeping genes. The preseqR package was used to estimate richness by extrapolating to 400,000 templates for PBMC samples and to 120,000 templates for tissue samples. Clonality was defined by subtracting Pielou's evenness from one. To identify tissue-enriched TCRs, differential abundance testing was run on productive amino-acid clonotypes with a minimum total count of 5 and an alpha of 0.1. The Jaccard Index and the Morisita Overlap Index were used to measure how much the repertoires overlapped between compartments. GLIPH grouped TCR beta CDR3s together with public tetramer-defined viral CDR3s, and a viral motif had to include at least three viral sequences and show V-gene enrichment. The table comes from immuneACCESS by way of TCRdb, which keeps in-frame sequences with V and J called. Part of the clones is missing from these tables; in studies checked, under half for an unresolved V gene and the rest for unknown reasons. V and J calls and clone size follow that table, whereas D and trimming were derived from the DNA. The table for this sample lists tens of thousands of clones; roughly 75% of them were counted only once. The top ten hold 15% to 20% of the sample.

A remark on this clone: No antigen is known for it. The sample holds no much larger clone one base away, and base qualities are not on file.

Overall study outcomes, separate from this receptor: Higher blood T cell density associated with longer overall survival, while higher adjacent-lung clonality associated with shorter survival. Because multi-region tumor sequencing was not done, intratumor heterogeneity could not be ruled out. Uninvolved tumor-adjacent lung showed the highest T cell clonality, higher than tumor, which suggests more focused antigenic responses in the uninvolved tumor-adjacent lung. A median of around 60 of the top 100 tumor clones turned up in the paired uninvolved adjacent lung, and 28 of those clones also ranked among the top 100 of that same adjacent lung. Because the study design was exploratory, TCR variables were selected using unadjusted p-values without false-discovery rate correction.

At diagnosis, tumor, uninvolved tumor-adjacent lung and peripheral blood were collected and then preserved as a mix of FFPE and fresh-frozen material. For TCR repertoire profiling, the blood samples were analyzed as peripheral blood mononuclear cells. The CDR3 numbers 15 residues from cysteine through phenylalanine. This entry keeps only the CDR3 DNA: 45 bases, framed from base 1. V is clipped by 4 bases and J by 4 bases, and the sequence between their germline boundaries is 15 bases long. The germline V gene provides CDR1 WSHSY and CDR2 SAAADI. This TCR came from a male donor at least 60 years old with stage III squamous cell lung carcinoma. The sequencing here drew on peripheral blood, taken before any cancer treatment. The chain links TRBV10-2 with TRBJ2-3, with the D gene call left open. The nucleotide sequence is TGCGCCAGCAGTGGGAGAGTCGGCCCCGCAGATACGCAGTATTTT. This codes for CASSGRVGPADTQYF.